This TCR beta chain originates from a study of blood T cell repertoires in COVID-19. About the study: From the United States, Italy and Spain came samples of acute and convalescent COVID-19. Sources were T cells, B-cell-depleted T cells, or PBMCs; the material itself was cDNA or gDNA.

In the source study's methods: Using reference gene primer amplification, nucleated cell counts were estimated. Profiling relied on immunoSEQ multiplex PCR, and the TCRdb table lists in-frame clones only, not all of them. For V, J and clone size, that table is used; D and trimming come from the DNA. Of a few hundred thousand clones listed, about 88% were seen once; the top ten hold approximately 1.3%. As to this clone: This CDR3 is also generated by other DNA sequences in the sample.

A case of COVID-19 had been met by exposed participants within 2 weeks before study entry. Trimming stripped 6 bases from V and 14 bases from J, with 19 bases between. CDR3 length: 12 residues. Per germline, CDR1 SGHAT and CDR2 FQDESV (reference sequence). The specimen was PBMCs or T cells enriched from blood (not recorded which). The TCR was taken from a young woman who had been exposed to COVID-19. The V gene is TRBV11-1, the J gene TRBJ1-1; maybe TRBD1 (5 bases). CDR3 sequence (DNA): TGTGCCAGCAGAGGGACTGCCTCGACCGCCTTCTTT. Translation gives CASRGTASTAFF.